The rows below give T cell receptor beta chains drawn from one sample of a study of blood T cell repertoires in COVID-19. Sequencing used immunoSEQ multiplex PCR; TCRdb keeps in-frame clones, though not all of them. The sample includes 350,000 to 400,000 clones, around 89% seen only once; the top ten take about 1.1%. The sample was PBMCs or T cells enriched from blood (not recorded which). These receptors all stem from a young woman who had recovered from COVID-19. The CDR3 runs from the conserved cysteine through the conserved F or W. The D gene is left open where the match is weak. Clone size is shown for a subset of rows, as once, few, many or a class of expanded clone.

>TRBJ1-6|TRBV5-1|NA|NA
CASSLAGRLHSPLHF
TGCGCCAGCAGCTTGGCGGGAAGACTGCATTCACCCCTCCACTTT
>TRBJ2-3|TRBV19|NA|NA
CASSDSLDGPQYF
TGTGCCAGTAGCGACTCACTAGATGGGCCGCAGTATTTT
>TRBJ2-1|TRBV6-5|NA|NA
CASARGSYNEQFF
TGTGCCAGCGCCAGGGGCAGCTACAATGAGCAGTTCTTC
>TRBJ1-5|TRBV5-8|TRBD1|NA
CASSWGDSSNQPQHF
TGTGCCAGCAGCTGGGGGGACAGCAGCAATCAGCCCCAGCATTTT
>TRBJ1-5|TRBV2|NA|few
CASKESSNQPQHF
TGTGCCAGCAAGGAGTCTAGCAATCAGCCCCAGCATTTT
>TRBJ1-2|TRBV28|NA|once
CASSFGGTYGYTF
TGTGCCAGCAGTTTTGGGGGGACCTATGGCTACACCTTC
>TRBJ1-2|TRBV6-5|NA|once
CASKRTPRGDYGYTF
TGTGCCAGCAAAAGGACTCCCCGAGGAGACTATGGCTACACCTTC
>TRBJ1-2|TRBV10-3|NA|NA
CAISEGSTGYGYTF
TGTGCCATCAGTGAGGGGTCAACAGGCTATGGCTACACCTTC
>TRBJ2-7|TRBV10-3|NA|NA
CAISEGSTYEQYF
TGTGCCATCAGTGAGGGTTCTACCTACGAGCAGTACTTC
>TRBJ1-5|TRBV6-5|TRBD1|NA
CASRRTGMGQPQHF
TGTGCCAGCAGGCGGACAGGGATGGGTCAGCCCCAGCATTTT
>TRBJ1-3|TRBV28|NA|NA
CASSLGGFFSGNTIYF
TGTGCCAGCAGTTTAGGGGGGTTCTTCTCTGGAAACACCATATATTTT
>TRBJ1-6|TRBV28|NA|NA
CASTPGRSGSPLHF
TGTGCCAGCACCCCTGGGAGGTCGGGATCACCCCTCCACTTT
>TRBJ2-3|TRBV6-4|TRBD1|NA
CASSVRTGPPDTQYF
TGTGCCAGCAGTGTCCGGACAGGGCCCCCAGATACGCAGTATTTT
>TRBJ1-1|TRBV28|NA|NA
CAISGLTAFF
TGTGCCATCTCGGGACTAACAGCTTTCTTT